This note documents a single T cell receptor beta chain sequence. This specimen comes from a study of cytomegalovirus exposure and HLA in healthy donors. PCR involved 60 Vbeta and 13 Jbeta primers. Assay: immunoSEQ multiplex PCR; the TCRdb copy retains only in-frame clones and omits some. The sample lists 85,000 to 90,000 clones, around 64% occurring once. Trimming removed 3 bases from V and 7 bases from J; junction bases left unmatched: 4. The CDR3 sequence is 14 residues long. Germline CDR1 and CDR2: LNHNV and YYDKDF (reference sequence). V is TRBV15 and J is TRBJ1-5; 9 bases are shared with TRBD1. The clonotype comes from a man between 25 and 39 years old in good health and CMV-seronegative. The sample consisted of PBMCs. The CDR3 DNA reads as TGTGCCACCAGCAGTGGGACAGGGAGGCAGCCCCAGCATTTT. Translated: CATSSGTGRQPQHF.